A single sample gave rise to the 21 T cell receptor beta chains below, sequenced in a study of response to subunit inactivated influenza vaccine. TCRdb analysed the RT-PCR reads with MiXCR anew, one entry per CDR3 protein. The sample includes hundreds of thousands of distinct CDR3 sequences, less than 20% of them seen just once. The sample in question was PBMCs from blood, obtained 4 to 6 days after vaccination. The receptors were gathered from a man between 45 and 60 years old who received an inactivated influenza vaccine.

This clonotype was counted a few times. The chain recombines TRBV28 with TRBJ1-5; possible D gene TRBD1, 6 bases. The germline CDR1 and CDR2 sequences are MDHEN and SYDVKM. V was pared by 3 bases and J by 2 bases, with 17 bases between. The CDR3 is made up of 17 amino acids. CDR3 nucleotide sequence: TGTGCCAGCAGTTTCCCCCAGGGGTATATGGGCAATCAGCCCCAGCATTTT. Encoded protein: CASSFPQGYMGNQPQHF.

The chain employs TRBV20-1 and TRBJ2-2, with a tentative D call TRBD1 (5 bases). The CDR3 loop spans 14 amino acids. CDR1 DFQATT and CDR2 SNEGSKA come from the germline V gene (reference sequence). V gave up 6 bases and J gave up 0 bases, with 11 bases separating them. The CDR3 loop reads CSAQGRSNTGELFF. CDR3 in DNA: TGCAGTGCGCAGGGTCGCTCGAACACCGGGGAGCTGTTTTTT.

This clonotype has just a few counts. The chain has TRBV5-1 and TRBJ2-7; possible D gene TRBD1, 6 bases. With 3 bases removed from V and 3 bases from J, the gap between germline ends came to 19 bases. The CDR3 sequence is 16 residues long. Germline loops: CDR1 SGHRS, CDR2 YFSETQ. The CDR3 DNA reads TGCGCCAGCAGCTCCACCCCTACAGGGATTGTCTACGAGCAGTACTTC. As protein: CASSSTPTGIVYEQYF.

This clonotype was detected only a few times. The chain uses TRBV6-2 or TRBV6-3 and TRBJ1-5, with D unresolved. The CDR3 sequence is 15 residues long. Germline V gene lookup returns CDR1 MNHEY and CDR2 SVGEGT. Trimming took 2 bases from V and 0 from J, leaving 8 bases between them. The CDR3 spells CASSYLPYSNQPQHF. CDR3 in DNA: TGTGCCAGCAGTTACCTGCCGTATAGCAATCAGCCCCAGCATTTT.

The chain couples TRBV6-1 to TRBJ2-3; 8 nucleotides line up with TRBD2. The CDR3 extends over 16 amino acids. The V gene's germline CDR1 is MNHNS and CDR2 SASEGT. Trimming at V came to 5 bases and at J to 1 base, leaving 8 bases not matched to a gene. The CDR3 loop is CASSKPSGSGTDTQYF. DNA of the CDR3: TGTGCCAGCAGTAAGCCAAGCGGGAGCGGCACAGATACGCAGTATTTT.

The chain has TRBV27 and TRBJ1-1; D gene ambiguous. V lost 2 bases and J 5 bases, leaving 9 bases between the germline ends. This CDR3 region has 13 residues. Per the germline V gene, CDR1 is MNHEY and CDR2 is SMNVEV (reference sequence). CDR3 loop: CASSLKEWTEAFF. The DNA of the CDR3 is TGTGCCAGCAGTTTAAAGGAGTGGACTGAAGCTTTCTTT.

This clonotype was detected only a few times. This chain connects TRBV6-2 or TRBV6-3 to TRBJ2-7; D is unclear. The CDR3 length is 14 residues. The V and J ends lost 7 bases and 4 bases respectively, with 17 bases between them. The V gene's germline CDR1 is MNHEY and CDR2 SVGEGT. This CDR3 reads CASTNGLLDYEQYF. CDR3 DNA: TGTGCCAGCACCAACGGGCTCCTCGATTACGAGCAGTACTTC.

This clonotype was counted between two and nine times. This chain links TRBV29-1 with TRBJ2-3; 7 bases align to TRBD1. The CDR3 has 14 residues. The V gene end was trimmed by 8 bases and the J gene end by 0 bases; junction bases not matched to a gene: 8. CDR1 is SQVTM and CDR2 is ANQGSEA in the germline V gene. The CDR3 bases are TGCAGCACCTCCACGGGACAGAGCACAGATACGCAGTATTTT. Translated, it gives CSTSTGQSTDTQYF.

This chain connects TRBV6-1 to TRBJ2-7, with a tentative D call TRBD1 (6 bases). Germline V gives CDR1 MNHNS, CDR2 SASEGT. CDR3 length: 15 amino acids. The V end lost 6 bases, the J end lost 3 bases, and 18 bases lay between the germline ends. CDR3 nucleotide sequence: TGTGCCAGCAGCTCAAGACGGACAGTCTACTACGAGCAGTACTTC. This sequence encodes CASSSRRTVYYEQYF.

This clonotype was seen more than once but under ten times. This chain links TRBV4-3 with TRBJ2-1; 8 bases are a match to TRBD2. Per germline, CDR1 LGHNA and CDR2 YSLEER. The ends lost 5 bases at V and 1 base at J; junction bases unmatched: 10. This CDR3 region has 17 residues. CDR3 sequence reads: CASSIALAGRSYNEQFF. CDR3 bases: TGCGCCAGCAGCATAGCGTTAGCGGGGCGGTCCTACAATGAGCAGTTCTTC.

The CDR3 region has the DNA TGCAGTGCTAGGGAGGGGTTAGCGGCAAACTCCTACAATGAGCAGTTCTTC. It specifies CSAREGLAANSYNEQFF. The chain uses TRBV20-1 and TRBJ2-1; a weak D match, TRBD2 (6 bases). V was pared by 3 bases and J by 0 bases, with 18 bases between. In germline, CDR1 is DFQATT, CDR2 SNEGSKA (reference sequence). The CDR3 has 17 amino acids.

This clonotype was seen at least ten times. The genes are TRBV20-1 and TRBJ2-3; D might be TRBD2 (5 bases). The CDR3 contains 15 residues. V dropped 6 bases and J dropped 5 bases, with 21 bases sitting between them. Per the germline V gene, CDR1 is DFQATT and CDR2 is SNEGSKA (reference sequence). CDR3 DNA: TGCAGTGCCCCCCTTGACGAGCTAGGGAGAGATACGCAGTATTTT. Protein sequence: CSAPLDELGRDTQYF.

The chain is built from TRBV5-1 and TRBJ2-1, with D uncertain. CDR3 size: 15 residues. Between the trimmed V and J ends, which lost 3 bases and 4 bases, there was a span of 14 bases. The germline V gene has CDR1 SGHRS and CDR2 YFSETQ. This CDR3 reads CASSSSRSVYNEQFF. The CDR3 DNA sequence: TGCGCCAGCAGCTCCTCCCGGAGTGTTTACAATGAGCAGTTCTTC.

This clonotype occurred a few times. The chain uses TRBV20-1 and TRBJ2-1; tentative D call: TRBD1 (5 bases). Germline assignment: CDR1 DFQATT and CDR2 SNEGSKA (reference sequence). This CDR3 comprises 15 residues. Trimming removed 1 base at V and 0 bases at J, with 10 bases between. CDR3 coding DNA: TGCAGTGCTAGAGCGGCAGGGTCCTCCTACAATGAGCAGTTCTTC. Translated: CSARAAGSSYNEQFF.

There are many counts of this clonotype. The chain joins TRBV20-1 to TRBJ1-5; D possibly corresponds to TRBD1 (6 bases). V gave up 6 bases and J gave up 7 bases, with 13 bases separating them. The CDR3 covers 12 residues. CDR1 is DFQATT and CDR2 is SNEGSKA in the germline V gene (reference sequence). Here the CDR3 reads CSAQLRGQPQHF. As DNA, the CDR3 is TGCAGTGCGCAGCTCAGGGGACAGCCCCAGCATTTT.

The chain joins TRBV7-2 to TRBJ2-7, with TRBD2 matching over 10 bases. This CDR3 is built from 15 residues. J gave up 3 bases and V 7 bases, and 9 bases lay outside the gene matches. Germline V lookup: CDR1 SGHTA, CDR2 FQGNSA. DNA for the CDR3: TGTGCCAGCACCACAAGCGGGGGGGCCGTCTACGAGCAGTACTTC. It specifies CASTTSGGAVYEQYF.

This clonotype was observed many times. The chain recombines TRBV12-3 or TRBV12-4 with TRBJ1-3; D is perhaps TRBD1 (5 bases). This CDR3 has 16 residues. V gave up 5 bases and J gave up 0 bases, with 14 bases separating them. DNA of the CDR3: TGTGCCAGCAGTCCTTCGCAGGGAGGCTCTGGAAACACCATATATTTT. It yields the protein CASSPSQGGSGNTIYF.

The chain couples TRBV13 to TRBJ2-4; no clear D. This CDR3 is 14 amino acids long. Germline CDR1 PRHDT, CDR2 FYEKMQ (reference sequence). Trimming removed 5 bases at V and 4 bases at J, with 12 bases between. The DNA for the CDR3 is TGTGCCAGCAGCCTGCTCCGGTATAAAAACATTCAGTACTTC. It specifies CASSLLRYKNIQYF.

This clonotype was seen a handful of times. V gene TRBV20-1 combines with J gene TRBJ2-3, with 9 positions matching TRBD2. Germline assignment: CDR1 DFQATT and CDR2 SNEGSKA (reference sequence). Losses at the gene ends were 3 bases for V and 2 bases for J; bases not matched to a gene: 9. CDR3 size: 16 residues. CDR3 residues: CSASDVLAGFTDTQYF. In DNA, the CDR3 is TGCAGTGCTAGTGATGTGCTAGCGGGGTTCACAGATACGCAGTATTTT.

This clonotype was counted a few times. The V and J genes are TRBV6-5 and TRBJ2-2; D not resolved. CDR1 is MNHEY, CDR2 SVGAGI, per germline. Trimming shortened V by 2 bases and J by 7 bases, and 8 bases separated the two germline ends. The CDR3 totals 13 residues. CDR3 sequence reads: CASSYEVFGELFF. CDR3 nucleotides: TGTGCCAGCAGTTACGAGGTTTTCGGGGAGCTGTTTTTT.

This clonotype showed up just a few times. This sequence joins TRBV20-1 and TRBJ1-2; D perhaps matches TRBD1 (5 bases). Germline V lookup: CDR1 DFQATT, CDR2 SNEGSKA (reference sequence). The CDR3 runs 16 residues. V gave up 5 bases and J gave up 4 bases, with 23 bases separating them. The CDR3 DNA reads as TGCAGTGCTCAGAGTATGGGGGGGGGATCGGGCTATGGCTACACCTTC. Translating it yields CSAQSMGGGSGYGYTF.